The T cell receptor beta chain described here comes from a study of T cell responses to AZD1222 COVID-19 vaccine. At the level of the study: Doses given second, at about 4 or about 12 weeks, were pooled. General study points: An increase in Spike-specific TCR breadth and depth was observed after two AZD1222 doses. Among spike-specific TCRs, nearly half reportedly target unmutated variant regions. In a largely white British group with more females than males, clonal diversity was possibly underestimated.

The method was immunoSEQ multiplex PCR; TCRdb's version includes in-frame clones alone and lacks a portion of them. The top ten clones hold around 3.6% of a sample with 140,000 to 150,000 clones, around nine tenths of them seen once. The CDR3 is made up of 15 amino acids. The germline gives CDR1 SGHDT, CDR2 YYEEEE. Trimming shortened V by 1 base and J by 2 bases, and 10 bases separated the two germline ends. Of note for this clone: Its antigen is not known.

This chain links TRBV5-6 with TRBJ2-4, with D possibly called TRBD1 or TRBD2 (6 bases each). The TCR comes from an adult in good health. The material was peripheral blood, obtained on day 0 of AZD1222 vaccination. The chain's CDR3 is CASSLSGATKNIQYF. DNA of the CDR3: TGTGCCAGCAGCTTGTCGGGGGCGACCAAAAACATTCAGTACTTC.